The clone carrying this T cell receptor beta chain was counted once. Method: immunoSEQ multiplex PCR; TCRdb's copy keeps in-frame clones and lacks some. The table has about 300,000 clones, about nine tenths seen once. V lost 6 bases to trimming and J lost 4 bases, with 9 bases between them. The germline CDR1 and CDR2 sequences are MNHEY and SVGAGI. The CDR3 consists of 12 residues. The data originate from a study of blood T cell repertoires in COVID-19. The sequencing input was PBMCs or T cells enriched from blood (not recorded which). The source is a man aged 25-40 years who had recovered from COVID-19. This chain uses TRBV6-5 with TRBJ1-1; the D gene is possibly TRBD1 (6 bases). In DNA form, the CDR3 reads TGTGCCAGCAGAACAGGGCTCACTGAAGCTTTCTTT. Protein: CASRTGLTEAFF.